The 10 T cell receptor beta chains listed next were all sequenced from one sample in a study of control samples from healthy donors and cancer patients. Profiled with immunoSEQ multiplex PCR; TCRdb holds only in-frame clones, not every one. The table shows 95,000 to 120,000 clones, with 70% to 85% occurring only once. The sequenced sample was blood. The receptors shown here come from a man between 18 and 35 years old in good health.

The chain joins TRBV7-9 to TRBJ1-1; no clear D. The germline gives CDR1 SEHNR, CDR2 FQNEAQ (reference sequence). This CDR3 region has 15 residues. The V and J ends lost 1 base and 1 base respectively, with 10 bases between them. The CDR3 DNA follows: TGTGCCAGCAGCTTAGAAGCAAGCGGGAACACTGAAGCTTTCTTT. Protein: CASSLEASGNTEAFF.

By frequency in the sample, this clone is medium-sized. The rearrangement joins TRBV14 to TRBJ1-1, with TRBD1 identical over 8 bases. V dropped 1 base and J dropped 3; count of bases not matched to a gene: 7. The CDR3 spans 16 residues. The germline CDR1 and CDR2 sequences are SGHDN and FVKESK. In nucleotides, the CDR3 is TGTGCCAGCAGCCAAGCCCGGACAGGGAAAGACACTGAAGCTTTCTTT. This sequence encodes CASSQARTGKDTEAFF.

The V call is TRBV4-1, the J call TRBJ2-5, with 9 positions matching TRBD1. There are 16 residues in the CDR3. Trimming cost V 4 bases and J 1 base; bases outside gene matches: 7. CDR1 MGHRA and CDR2 YSYEKL come from the germline V gene. The CDR3, as DNA: TGCGCCAGCAGCCGAACGGACAGGGGAGTCCAAGAGACCCAGTACTTC. It is translated as CASSRTDRGVQETQYF.

The chain combines TRBV30 with TRBJ1-1; D gene unclear. The CDR3 is made up of 12 amino acids. V dropped 4 bases and J dropped 4 bases, with 10 bases sitting between them. Germline V gene lookup returns CDR1 GTSNPN and CDR2 SVGIG (reference sequence). The CDR3 DNA reads as TGTGCCTGGATGAGGCCGGCCACTGAAGCTTTCTTT. Translated: CAWMRPATEAFF.

About this clone: One junction end does not reproduce the germline sequence, and a read error may be involved. The chain recombines TRBV28 with TRBJ1-2; the match to TRBD1 covers 8 bases. The germline gives CDR1 MDHEN, CDR2 SYDVKM. CDR3 size: 13 residues. CDR3 amino acids: CASSLAQGEKGAF. The CDR3 bases are TGTGCCAGCAGTTTGGCACAGGGGGAAAAAGGCGCCTTC.

The V gene is TRBV4-1, the J gene TRBJ2-2; D call uncertain. The CDR3 spans 17 residues. From germline, CDR1 is MGHRA and CDR2 YSYEKL. V lost 1 base, J lost 0 bases, and 12 bases lay in between. CDR3 nucleotides: TGCGCCAGCAGCCAAGTTATGCGGAACGCGAACACCGGGGAGCTGTTTTTT. It translates to CASSQVMRNANTGELFF.

This clone was counted only a few times. This rearrangement joins TRBV20-1 to TRBJ1-1, with a possible D match to TRBD1 (5 bases). Trimming removed 3 bases at V and 6 bases at J, with 17 bases between. The CDR3 has 14 residues. Germline-derived CDR1 and CDR2 are DFQATT and SNEGSKA (reference sequence). For the CDR3, the DNA is TGCAGTGCTAGTGGAGGGGCCCTGGTTTCTGAAGCTTTCTTT. It codes for CSASGGALVSEAFF.

This clone was observed a few times. This rearrangement joins TRBV12-3 or TRBV12-4 to TRBJ2-3, with D hard to call. This CDR3 region has 12 residues. V dropped 1 base and J dropped 8 bases, with 7 bases sitting between them. The CDR3, as DNA: TGTGCCAGCAGTTTAGATATAGGTACGCAGTATTTT. This codes for CASSLDIGTQYF.

V usage is TRBV28 and J usage is TRBJ1-5, with a weak D call TRBD1 (6 bases). The CDR3 contains 14 residues. The ends were cut back, 6 bases at V and 3 bases at J, with 12 bases in the middle. Germline loops: CDR1 MDHEN, CDR2 SYDVKM. The CDR3 DNA is TGTGCCAGCAGGCGGACAGTGTTCAATCAGCCCCAGCATTTT. It encodes CASRRTVFNQPQHF.

The V call is TRBV5-1, the J call TRBJ1-1; 8 nucleotides agree with TRBD1. There are 15 residues in the CDR3. Trimming cost V 5 bases and J 4 bases; bases outside gene matches: 10. Germline lookup yields CDR1 SGHRS and CDR2 YFSETQ. The CDR3 is CASSQDRVVFTEAFF. For the CDR3, the DNA is TGCGCCAGCAGTCAGGACAGGGTGGTGTTCACTGAAGCTTTCTTT.